These 24 T cell receptor beta chains came from one sample sequenced in a study of OX40 agonist ivuxolimab in advanced cancers. Some clones are missing from TCRdb's copy, which holds only in-frame ones; the method was immunoSEQ multiplex PCR. The repertoire has tens of thousands of clones, roughly 84% of them found once; the top ten carry around 0.75%. This material consisted of CD4+ or CD8+ T cells sorted from blood, taken in a trial of the OX40 agonist ivuxolimab. The receptor set was obtained from an adult with an advanced solid tumor such as melanoma, head and neck, liver or kidney cancer.

V gene TRBV5-6 combines with J gene TRBJ1-1, with D perhaps matching TRBD1 (6 bases). Germline CDR1 and CDR2: SGHDT and YYEEEE. The CDR3 is 13 amino acids. The V end was cut by 1 base, the J end by 8 bases, with 12 bases between. DNA of the CDR3: TGTGCCAGCAGCTTGAGGGCAGGGGCGGAAGCTTTCTTT. This encodes CASSLRAGAEAFF.

The gene calls are TRBV30 and TRBJ2-3, with D perhaps TRBD1 (5 bases). CDR1 is GTSNPN, CDR2 SVGIG, per germline (reference sequence). Trimming took off 0 bases at V and 5 bases at J, with 24 bases between the two ends. This CDR3 spans 18 amino acids. CDR3 region: CAWSVRWGVSFQGDTQYF. CDR3 coding DNA: TGTGCCTGGAGTGTACGTTGGGGTGTGAGCTTCCAGGGAGATACGCAGTATTTT.

This clone is a singleton in its sample. The chain joins TRBV5-1 to TRBJ2-5; D may correspond to TRBD1 or TRBD2 (5 bases each). The V end was cut by 4 bases, the J end by 3 bases, with 13 bases between. The CDR3 has 14 amino acids. In germline, CDR1 is SGHRS, CDR2 YFSETQ. The CDR3 loop reads CASSPGTLKETQYF. In DNA form, the CDR3 reads TGCGCCAGCAGCCCAGGGACCTTAAAAGAGACCCAGTACTTC.

The chain combines TRBV4-3 with TRBJ1-2; 7 bases match TRBD1. The CDR3 consists of 16 residues. V trimming: 3 bases; J trimming: 3 bases; junction bases outside the gene matches: 10. The V gene's germline CDR1 is LGHNA and CDR2 YSLEER. In DNA form, the CDR3 reads TGCGCCAGCAGCCATACATTAGTACAGGGGTACTATGGCTACACCTTC. Its protein is CASSHTLVQGYYGYTF.

V gene TRBV15 combines with J gene TRBJ2-7; TRBD1 matches at 7 bases. The length of the CDR3 is 14 residues. Trimming took 1 base from V and 7 from J; bases not matched to a gene: 7. Looked up from germline, CDR1 is LNHNV and CDR2 is YYDKDF (reference sequence). CDR3 region: CATSRGGQEKEQYF. CDR3 coding DNA: TGTGCCACCAGCAGAGGTGGACAGGAGAAGGAGCAGTACTTC. The full variable domain, its missing parts supplied by reference TRBV15 and TRBJ2-7, is DAMVIQNPRYQVTQFGKPVTLSCSQTLNHNVMYWYQQKSSQAPKLLFHYYDKDFNNEADTPDNFQSRRPNTSFCFLDIRSPGLGDTAMYLCATSRGGQEKEQYFGPGTRLTVT.

The genes are TRBV27 and TRBJ2-5; D possibly matches TRBD1 or TRBD2 (7 bases each). Per the germline V gene, CDR1 is MNHEY and CDR2 is SMNVEV (reference sequence). Deletions cut 4 bases from V and 6 bases from J, with 21 bases between. This CDR3 comprises 16 residues. The CDR3 nucleotides are TGTGCCAGCAGTTCCACAGGGGCAGCGGGAATTAAGACCCAGTACTTC. Residues: CASSSTGAAGIKTQYF.

The chain employs TRBV19 and TRBJ1-2, with TRBD1 matching 9 bases. Germline CDR1 is LNHDA and CDR2 is SQIVND (reference sequence). The CDR3 totals 13 residues. Trimming removed 5 bases from V and 6 bases from J; junction bases left unmatched: 4. The CDR3 region is CASSPRTGDGYTF. CDR3 nucleotide sequence: TGTGCCAGTAGTCCACGGACAGGGGATGGCTACACCTTC.

The chain couples TRBV30 to TRBJ2-1; weak D call: TRBD2 (5 bases). This CDR3 is 14 amino acids long. Germline loops: CDR1 GTSNPN, CDR2 SVGIG (reference sequence). V was pared by 0 bases and J by 5 bases, with 11 bases between. CDR3 sequence: CAWSVPGKDNEQFF. The CDR3 DNA is TGTGCCTGGAGTGTACCGGGAAAAGACAATGAGCAGTTCTTC.

This clone was counted once. The junction does not match germline at one end; this may be a read error. The genes are TRBV28 and TRBJ1-1; weak D call: TRBD1 (5 bases). The CDR3 extends over 13 amino acids. The V gene's germline CDR1 is MDHEN and CDR2 SYDVKM. The CDR3 region has the DNA TGTGCCAGCAGTTCCACCGGGACTTTTGAAACTTTCTTT. Translating gives CASSSTGTFETFF.

This rearrangement joins TRBV5-1 to TRBJ2-2; 8 bases are a match to TRBD1. The J segment lost 3 bases and the V segment lost 4 bases, leaving 5 bases of the junction unmatched. CDR3 length: 15 residues. Germline CDR1 SGHRS, CDR2 YFSETQ. CDR3 DNA sequence: TGCGCCAGCAGCCAGGGGGCTGGGTACACCGGGGAGCTGTTTTTT. It specifies CASSQGAGYTGELFF. Full variable domain (remainder filled in from reference TRBV5-1 and TRBJ2-2): KAGVTQTPRYLIKTRGQQVTLSCSPISGHRSVSWYQQTPGQGLQFLFEYFSETQRNKGNFPGRFSGRQFSNSRSEMNVSTLELGDSALYLCASSQGAGYTGELFFGEGSRLTVL.

The chain links TRBV14 to TRBJ1-1; 7 positions agree with TRBD1. V was pared by 3 bases and J by 5 bases, with 6 bases of the junction left unmatched. Germline loops: CDR1 SGHDN, CDR2 FVKESK. The CDR3 is 14 residues long. The DNA for the CDR3 is TGTGCCAGCAGCCAGAGGACAGGAGGGACTGAAGCTTTCTTT. This encodes CASSQRTGGTEAFF.

The chain uses TRBV6-1 and TRBJ1-5; 9 bases align to TRBD1. V lost 2 bases to trimming and J lost 7 bases; unmatched junction nucleotides: 9. Germline V gene lookup returns CDR1 MNHNS and CDR2 SASEGT. The CDR3 runs 16 residues. CDR3 residues: CASSESRLTGGQPQHF. The DNA of the CDR3 is TGTGCCAGCAGTGAATCGAGGTTGACAGGGGGACAGCCCCAGCATTTT.

The chain uses TRBV7-3 and TRBJ2-2; a possible D gene is TRBD2 (7 bases). This CDR3 region has 18 residues. Germline values: CDR1 SGHTA, CDR2 FQGTGA. V was trimmed by 6 bases and J by 1 base, leaving 21 bases between them. CDR3 in amino acids: CASSPGGGGPMNTGELFF. CDR3 DNA: TGTGCCAGCAGTCCCGGGGGAGGGGGACCCATGAACACCGGGGAGCTGTTTTTT.

In this sample, this clone turned up a few times. This chain connects TRBV6-1 to TRBJ1-1; D call uncertain. Trimming pared 2 bases from V and 11 bases from J, leaving 15 bases between. The germline V gene has CDR1 MNHNS and CDR2 SASEGT. The CDR3 is 13 residues long. The CDR3 here is CASSELVAADAFF. The CDR3 nucleotides are TGTGCCAGCAGTGAACTCGTAGCGGCAGACGCTTTCTTT.

This clone was observed a single time. The chain combines TRBV27 with TRBJ2-2, with 9 bases matching TRBD2. The CDR3 loop spans 18 amino acids. The V gene's germline CDR1 is MNHEY and CDR2 SMNVEV (reference sequence). Trimming took 0 bases from V and 3 from J; bases not matched to a gene: 8. CDR3 sequence reads: CASSLSDSGSRDTGELFF. For the CDR3, the DNA is TGTGCCAGCAGTTTATCGGATAGCGGGAGCAGGGACACCGGGGAGCTGTTTTTT.

The chain recombines TRBV6-5 with TRBJ2-2; D not certain. The V gene lost 5 bases and the J gene lost 6 bases, with 13 bases spanning the gap. Germline-derived CDR1 and CDR2 are MNHEY and SVGAGI. The CDR3 has 14 residues. The CDR3: CASSRGRGAGELFF. The CDR3 coding sequence is TGTGCCAGCAGTCGTGGGCGTGGCGCCGGGGAGCTGTTTTTT.

The CDR3 sequence is CASSLVGLAGLNYYEQYF. DNA for the CDR3: TGTGCCAGCAGCTTAGTGGGACTAGCGGGACTAAATTACTACGAGCAGTACTTC. The chain uses TRBV7-8 and TRBJ2-7; TRBD2 agrees at 13 bases. Germline V lookup: CDR1 SGHVS, CDR2 FQNEAQ. The CDR3 is made up of 18 amino acids. V trimming: 1 base; J trimming: 3 bases; junction bases outside the gene matches: 9.

The V gene is TRBV7-2, the J gene TRBJ2-7; 7 positions match TRBD2. The germline V gene has CDR1 SGHTA and CDR2 FQGNSA. V lost 2 bases to trimming and J lost 3 bases; unmatched junction nucleotides: 7. This CDR3 has 15 amino acids. CDR3 DNA sequence: TGTGCCAGCAGCTTATCCCTAGCGGCGAGCTACGAGCAGTACTTC. Protein product: CASSLSLAASYEQYF.

This rearrangement joins TRBV4-1 to TRBJ2-1; 8 nucleotides agree with TRBD2. The CDR3 consists of 16 residues. The junction had 6 bases not matched to a gene; V was cut back by 1 base and J by 4 bases. Germline lookup yields CDR1 MGHRA and CDR2 YSYEKL. CDR3 sequence reads: CASSQVGGGPYNEQFF. CDR3 nucleotides: TGCGCCAGCAGCCAAGTCGGGGGGGGCCCTTACAATGAGCAGTTCTTC.

J is TRBJ1-4 and V is TRBV10-3; perhaps TRBD1 as D (5 bases). Trimming shortened V by 6 bases and J by 4 bases, and 9 bases separated the two germline ends. The CDR3 is 13 residues long. Germline CDR1 reads ENHRY; CDR2 reads SYGVKD. In nucleotides, the CDR3 is TGTGCCATCAGGCGGGGGGATAATGAAAAACTGTTTTTT. Protein product: CAIRRGDNEKLFF.

The chain combines TRBV28 with TRBJ2-5; D gene ambiguous. Deletions cut 2 bases from V and 5 bases from J, with 3 bases between. Germline V lookup: CDR1 MDHEN, CDR2 SYDVKM. There are 11 residues in the CDR3. CDR3 residues: CASSLRETQYF. The CDR3 DNA is TGTGCCAGCAGTTTAAGGGAGACCCAGTACTTC.

This rearrangement joins TRBV15 to TRBJ1-5; 7 bases fit TRBD1. Germline CDR1 LNHNV, CDR2 YYDKDF (reference sequence). J lost 6 bases, V lost 0 bases, and 5 bases had no gene match. This CDR3 has 15 amino acids. The CDR3 DNA reads TGTGCCACCAGCAGAGAAGCACAGGGGCTTCAGCCCCAGCATTTT. Its protein product is CATSREAQGLQPQHF.

In its sample, this clone was seen a few times. V gene TRBV28 combines with J gene TRBJ2-1, with 7 bases lining up with TRBD2. The junction had 12 bases not matched to a gene; V was cut back by 8 bases and J by 5 bases. This CDR3 comprises 15 residues. Germline V lookup: CDR1 MDHEN, CDR2 SYDVKM. DNA for the CDR3: TGTGCCAGCCTTTCCTCGCTAGCGGAGGACAATGAGCAGTTCTTC. It translates to CASLSSLAEDNEQFF.

V usage is TRBV6-6 and J usage is TRBJ2-7; D may be TRBD2 (5 bases). In germline, CDR1 is MNHNY, CDR2 SVGAGI (reference sequence). Trimming left V 7 bases short and J 7 bases short, with 11 bases between. The CDR3 covers 11 residues. The CDR3 DNA reads TGTGCCAGCACCTACCGGAGGGAGCAGTACTTC. This encodes CASTYRREQYF.